This TCR beta chain was sequenced in a study of Ad26.COV2.S vaccination and SARS-CoV-2 variants. Regarding treatment: about 20 received Ad26.COV2.S at low or high dose, single or two shots; 5 received placebo; per-sample allocation not given. Sampling happened 63 days after the first vaccine or placebo injection. Using immunoSEQ multiplex PCR, the repertoire was profiled, and TCRdb retains in-frame clones only, with some absent. Of about 320,000 clones listed, approximately 86% are singletons. Germline lookup yields CDR1 LNHDA and CDR2 SQIVND (reference sequence). The CDR3 is 14 amino acids. V lost 6 bases, J lost 2 bases, and 5 bases stayed unmatched.

The starting material was peripheral blood, obtained in a trial of Ad26.COV2.S vaccine versus placebo. The chain carries TRBV19 and TRBJ2-3; the match to TRBD1 covers 7 bases. The clonotype originates from a person aged 18 to 59 who received the Ad26.COV2.S COVID-19 vaccine or a placebo. DNA for the CDR3: TGTGCCAGTAGCACGGGACAGTTCACAGATACGCAGTATTTT. It yields the protein CASSTGQFTDTQYF.